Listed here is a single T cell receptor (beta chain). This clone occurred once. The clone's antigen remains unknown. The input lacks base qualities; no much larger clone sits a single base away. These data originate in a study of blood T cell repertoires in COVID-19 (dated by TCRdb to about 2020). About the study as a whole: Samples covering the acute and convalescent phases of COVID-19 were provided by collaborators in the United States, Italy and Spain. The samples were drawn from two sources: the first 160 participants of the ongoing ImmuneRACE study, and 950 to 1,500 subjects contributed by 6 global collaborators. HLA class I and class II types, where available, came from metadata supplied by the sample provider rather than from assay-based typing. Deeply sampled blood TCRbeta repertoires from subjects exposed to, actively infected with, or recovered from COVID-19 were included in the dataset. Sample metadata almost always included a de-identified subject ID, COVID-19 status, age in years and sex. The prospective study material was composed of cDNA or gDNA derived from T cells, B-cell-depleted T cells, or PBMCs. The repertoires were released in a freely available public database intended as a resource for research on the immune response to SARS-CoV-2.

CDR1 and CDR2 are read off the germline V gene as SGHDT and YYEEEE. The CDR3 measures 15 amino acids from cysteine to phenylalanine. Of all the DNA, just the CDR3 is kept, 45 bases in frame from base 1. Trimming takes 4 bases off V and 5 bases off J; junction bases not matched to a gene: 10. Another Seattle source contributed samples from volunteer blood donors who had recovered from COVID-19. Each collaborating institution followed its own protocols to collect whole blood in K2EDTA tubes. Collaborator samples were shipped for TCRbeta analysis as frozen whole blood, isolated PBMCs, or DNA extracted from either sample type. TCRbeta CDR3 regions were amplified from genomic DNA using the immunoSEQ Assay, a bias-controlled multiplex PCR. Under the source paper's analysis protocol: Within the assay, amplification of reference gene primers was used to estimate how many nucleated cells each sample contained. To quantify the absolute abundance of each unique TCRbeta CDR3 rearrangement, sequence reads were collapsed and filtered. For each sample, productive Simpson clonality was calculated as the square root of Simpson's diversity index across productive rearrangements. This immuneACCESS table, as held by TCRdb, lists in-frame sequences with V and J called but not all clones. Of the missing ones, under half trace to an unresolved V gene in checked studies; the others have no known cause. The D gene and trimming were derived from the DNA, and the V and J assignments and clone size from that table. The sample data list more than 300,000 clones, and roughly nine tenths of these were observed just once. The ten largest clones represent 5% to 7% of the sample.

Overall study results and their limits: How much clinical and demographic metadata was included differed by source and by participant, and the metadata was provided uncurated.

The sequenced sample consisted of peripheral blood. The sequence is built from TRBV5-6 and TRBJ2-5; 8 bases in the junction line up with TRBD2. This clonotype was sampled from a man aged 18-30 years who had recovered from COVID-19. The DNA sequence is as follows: TGTGCCAGCAGCGGAGGACTAGCCCGGGGGGAGACCCAGTACTTC. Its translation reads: CASSGGLARGETQYF.